What follows is one T cell receptor beta chain and its context. This sample is part of a study of T cell changes during pregnancy in multiple sclerosis. TCRdb's copy holds only in-frame clones and misses some; the assay was immunoSEQ multiplex PCR. The repertoire includes roughly 69,000 clones, approximately 90% of them detected once, and approximately 1.5% sits in the top ten. Germline CDR1 reads WSHSY; CDR2 reads SAAADI. CDR3 length: 15 amino acids. The V end lost 2 bases, the J end lost 8 bases, and 17 bases lay between the germline ends. The J gene is TRBJ2-3, the V gene TRBV10-2; D perhaps matches TRBD1 (5 bases). The clonotype was recovered from a female donor with multiple sclerosis, enrolled in a pregnancy study. This sample comprised peripheral blood, obtained in the third trimester of pregnancy. The CDR3 coding sequence is TGCGCCAGCAGTGAGCCACTGACAGTGTTGGGTACGCAGTATTTT. Translating it yields CASSEPLTVLGTQYF.